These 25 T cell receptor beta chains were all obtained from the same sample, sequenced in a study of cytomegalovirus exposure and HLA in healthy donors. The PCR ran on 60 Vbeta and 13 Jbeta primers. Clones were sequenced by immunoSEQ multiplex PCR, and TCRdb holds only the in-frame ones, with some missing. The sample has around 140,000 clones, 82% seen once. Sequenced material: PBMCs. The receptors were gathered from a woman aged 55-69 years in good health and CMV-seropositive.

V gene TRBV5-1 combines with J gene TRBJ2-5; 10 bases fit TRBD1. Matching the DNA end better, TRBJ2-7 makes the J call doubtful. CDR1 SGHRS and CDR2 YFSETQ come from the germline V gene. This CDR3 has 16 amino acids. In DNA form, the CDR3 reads TGCGCCAGCAGCCCCGGACAGGGGGTTTTCACCTACGAGCAGTACTTC. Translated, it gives CASSPGQGVFTYEQYF.

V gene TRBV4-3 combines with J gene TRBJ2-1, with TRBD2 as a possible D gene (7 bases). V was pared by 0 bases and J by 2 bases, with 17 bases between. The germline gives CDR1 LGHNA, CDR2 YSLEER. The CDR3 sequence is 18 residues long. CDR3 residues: CASSQDPFFGGPYNEQFF. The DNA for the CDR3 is TGCGCCAGCAGCCAAGATCCTTTTTTCGGGGGGCCCTACAATGAGCAGTTCTTC.

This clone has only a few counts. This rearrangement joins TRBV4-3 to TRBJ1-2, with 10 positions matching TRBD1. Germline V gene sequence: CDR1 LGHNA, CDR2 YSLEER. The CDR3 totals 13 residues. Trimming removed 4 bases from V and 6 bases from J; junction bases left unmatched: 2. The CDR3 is CASSLGQGDGYTF. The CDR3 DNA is TGCGCCAGCAGCCTAGGACAGGGGGATGGCTACACCTTC.

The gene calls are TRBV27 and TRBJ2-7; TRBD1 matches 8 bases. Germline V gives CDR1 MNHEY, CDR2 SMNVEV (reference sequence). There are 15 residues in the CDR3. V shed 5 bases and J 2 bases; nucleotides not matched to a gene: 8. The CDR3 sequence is CASSPRQGITYEQYF. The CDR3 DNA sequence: TGTGCCAGCAGTCCGAGACAGGGGATTACCTACGAGCAGTACTTC.

CDR3 sequence (DNA): TGTGCCAGCAGTCATCTAGAATCCGGGGAGCTGTTTTTT. Encoded protein: CASSHLESGELFF. The gene calls are TRBV7-9 and TRBJ2-2; D gene uncertain. This CDR3 spans 13 amino acids. The ends were cut back, 6 bases at V and 6 bases at J, with 11 bases in the middle. The germline gives CDR1 SEHNR, CDR2 FQNEAQ (reference sequence).

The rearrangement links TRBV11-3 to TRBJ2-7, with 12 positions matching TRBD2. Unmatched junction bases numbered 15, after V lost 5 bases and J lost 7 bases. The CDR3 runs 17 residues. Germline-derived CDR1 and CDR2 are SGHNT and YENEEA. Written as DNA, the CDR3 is TGTGCCAGCAGCCTCCGGACTAGCGGGACCTACGTTCGGGAGCAGTACTTC. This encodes CASSLRTSGTYVREQYF.

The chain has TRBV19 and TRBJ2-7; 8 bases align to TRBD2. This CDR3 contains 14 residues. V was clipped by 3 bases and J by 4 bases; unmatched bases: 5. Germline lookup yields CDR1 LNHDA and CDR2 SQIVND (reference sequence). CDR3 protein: CASSIGAGDYEQYF. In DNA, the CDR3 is TGTGCCAGTAGTATTGGAGCGGGAGATTACGAGCAGTACTTC. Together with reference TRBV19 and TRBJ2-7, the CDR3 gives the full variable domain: DGGITQSPKYLFRKEGQNVTLSCEQNLNHDAMYWYRQDPGQGLRLIYYSQIVNDFQKGDIAEGYSVSREKKESFPLTVTSAQKNPTAFYLCASSIGAGDYEQYFGPGTRLTVT.

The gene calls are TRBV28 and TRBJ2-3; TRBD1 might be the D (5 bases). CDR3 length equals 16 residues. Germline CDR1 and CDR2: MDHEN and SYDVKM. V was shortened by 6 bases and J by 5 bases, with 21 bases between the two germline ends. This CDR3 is CASSTSRVGIIDTQYF. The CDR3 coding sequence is TGTGCCAGCAGCACCTCCAGGGTTGGTATCATAGATACGCAGTATTTT.

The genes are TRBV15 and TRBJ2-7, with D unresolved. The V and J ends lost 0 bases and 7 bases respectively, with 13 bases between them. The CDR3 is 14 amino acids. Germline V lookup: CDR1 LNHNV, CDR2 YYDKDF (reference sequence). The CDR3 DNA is TGTGCCACCAGCAGAGATTTTGGTCAGTGGGAGCAGTACTTC. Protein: CATSRDFGQWEQYF.

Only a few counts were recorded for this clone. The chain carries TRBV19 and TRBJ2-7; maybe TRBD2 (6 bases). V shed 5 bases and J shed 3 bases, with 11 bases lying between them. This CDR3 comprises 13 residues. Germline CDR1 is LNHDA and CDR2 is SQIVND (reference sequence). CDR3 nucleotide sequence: TGTGCCAGTAGTGCGGGGAATAGCTACGAGCAGTACTTC. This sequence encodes CASSAGNSYEQYF.

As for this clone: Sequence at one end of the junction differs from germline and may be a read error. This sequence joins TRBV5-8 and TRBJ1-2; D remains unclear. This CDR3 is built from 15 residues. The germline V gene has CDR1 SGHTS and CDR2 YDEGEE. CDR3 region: CASSLESAVLYSYTF. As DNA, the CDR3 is TGTGCCAGCAGCCTGGAGTCCGCCGTACTCTATAGCTACACCTTC. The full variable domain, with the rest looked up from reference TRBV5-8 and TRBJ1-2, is EAGVTQSPTHLIKTRGQQATLRCSPISGHTSVYWYQQALGLGLQFLLWYDEGEERNRGNFPPRFSGRQFPNYSSELNVNALELEDSALYLCASSLESAVLYSYTFGSGTRLTVV.

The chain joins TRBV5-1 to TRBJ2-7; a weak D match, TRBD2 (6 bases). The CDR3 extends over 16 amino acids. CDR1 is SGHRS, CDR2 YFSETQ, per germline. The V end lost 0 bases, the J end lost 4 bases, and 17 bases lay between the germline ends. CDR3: CASSLGRRGGNYEQYF. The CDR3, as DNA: TGCGCCAGCAGCTTGGGTCGTCGGGGCGGGAATTACGAGCAGTACTTC.

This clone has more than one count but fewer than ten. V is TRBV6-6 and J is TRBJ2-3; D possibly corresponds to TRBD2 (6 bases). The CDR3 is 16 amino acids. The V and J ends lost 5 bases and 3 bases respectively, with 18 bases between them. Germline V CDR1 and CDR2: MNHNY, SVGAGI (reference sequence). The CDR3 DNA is TGTGCCAGCAGTCAAGTGGGGCTAGCGAGGACAGATACGCAGTATTTT. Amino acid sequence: CASSQVGLARTDTQYF.

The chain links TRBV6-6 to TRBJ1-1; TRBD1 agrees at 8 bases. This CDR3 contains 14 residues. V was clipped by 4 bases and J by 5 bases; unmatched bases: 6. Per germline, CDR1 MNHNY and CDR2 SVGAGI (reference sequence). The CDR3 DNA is TGTGCCAGCAGTTCGGACAGGGCGCGGACTGAAGCTTTCTTT. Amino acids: CASSSDRARTEAFF.

The CDR3 sequence is CASSQDSLAGTSEQYF. Here the CDR3 DNA reads TGCGCCAGCAGCCAAGATAGCCTAGCGGGAACCAGCGAGCAGTACTTC. The rearrangement links TRBV4-3 to TRBJ2-7, with 9 bases lining up with TRBD2. Germline-derived CDR1 and CDR2 are LGHNA and YSLEER. The CDR3 length is 16 residues. V shed 0 bases and J 6 bases; nucleotides not matched to a gene: 9.

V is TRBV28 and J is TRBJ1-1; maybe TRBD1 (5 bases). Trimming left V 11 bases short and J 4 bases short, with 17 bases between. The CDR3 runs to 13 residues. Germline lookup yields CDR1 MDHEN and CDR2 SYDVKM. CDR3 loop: CAGRGGSRTEAFF. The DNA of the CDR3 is TGTGCCGGTAGGGGAGGAAGTCGCACTGAAGCTTTCTTT.

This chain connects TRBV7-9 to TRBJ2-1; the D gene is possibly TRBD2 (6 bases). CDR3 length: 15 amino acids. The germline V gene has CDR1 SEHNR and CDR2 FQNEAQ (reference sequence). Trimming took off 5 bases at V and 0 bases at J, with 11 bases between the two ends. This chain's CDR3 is CASSPRGNSYNEQFF. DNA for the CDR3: TGTGCCAGCAGCCCCCGGGGGAACTCCTACAATGAGCAGTTCTTC. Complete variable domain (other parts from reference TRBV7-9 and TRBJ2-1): DTGVSQNPRHKITKRGQNVTFRCDPISEHNRLYWYRQTLGQGPEFLTYFQNEAQLEKSRLLSDRFSAERPKGSFSTLEIQRTEQGDSAMYLCASSPRGNSYNEQFFGPGTRLTVL.

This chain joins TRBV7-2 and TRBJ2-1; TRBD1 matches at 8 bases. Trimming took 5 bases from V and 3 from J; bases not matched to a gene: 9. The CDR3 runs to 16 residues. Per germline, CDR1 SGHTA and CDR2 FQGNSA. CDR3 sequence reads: CASSRQDRVIYNEQFF. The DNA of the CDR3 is TGTGCCAGCAGCCGACAGGACAGGGTTATCTACAATGAGCAGTTCTTC.

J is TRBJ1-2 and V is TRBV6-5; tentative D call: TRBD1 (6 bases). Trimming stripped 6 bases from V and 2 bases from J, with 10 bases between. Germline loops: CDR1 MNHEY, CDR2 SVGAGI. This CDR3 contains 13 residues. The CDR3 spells CASRTTGNYGYTF. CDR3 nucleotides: TGTGCCAGCAGAACTACAGGGAACTATGGCTACACCTTC.

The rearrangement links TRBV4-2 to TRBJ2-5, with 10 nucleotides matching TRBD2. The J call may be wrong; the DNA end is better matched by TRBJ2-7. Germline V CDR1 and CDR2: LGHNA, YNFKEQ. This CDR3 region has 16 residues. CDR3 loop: CASSQFSGRSPYEQYF. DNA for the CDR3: TGTGCCAGCAGCCAATTTAGCGGGAGGAGTCCCTACGAGCAGTACTTC.

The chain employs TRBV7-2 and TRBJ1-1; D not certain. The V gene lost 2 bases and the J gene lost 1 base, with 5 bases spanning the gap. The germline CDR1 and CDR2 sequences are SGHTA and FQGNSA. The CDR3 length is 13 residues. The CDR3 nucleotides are TGTGCCAGCAGCTTAAACAGGAACACTGAAGCTTTCTTT. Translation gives CASSLNRNTEAFF.

The CDR3 DNA reads as TGTGCCAGCAGCTACAGGGATGGCGAGCAGTACTTC. Amino acids: CASSYRDGEQYF. This chain joins TRBV6-4 and TRBJ2-7, with a weak D call TRBD1 (6 bases). This CDR3 spans 12 amino acids. Germline CDR1 reads MRHNA; CDR2 reads SNTAGT. The ends were cut back, 6 bases at V and 6 bases at J, with 12 bases in the middle.

Here the CDR3 DNA reads TGTGCCAGCAGTGGGAGGATTCAGCCCCAGCATTTT. It translates to CASSGRIQPQHF. V usage is TRBV28 and J usage is TRBJ1-5; D uncertain. The CDR3 is 12 residues long. Deletions cut 5 bases from V and 6 bases from J, with 8 bases between. The germline gives CDR1 MDHEN, CDR2 SYDVKM.

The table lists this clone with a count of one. As DNA, the CDR3 is TGCGCCAGCAGCCAAGAGAGCAGGGCATTTGGTCAGCCCCAGCATTTT. It codes for CASSQESRAFGQPQHF. The chain combines TRBV4-1 with TRBJ1-5; possibly TRBD1 for D (5 bases). Germline CDR1 MGHRA, CDR2 YSYEKL. Trimming stripped 0 bases from V and 6 bases from J, with 15 bases between. This CDR3 has 16 amino acids.

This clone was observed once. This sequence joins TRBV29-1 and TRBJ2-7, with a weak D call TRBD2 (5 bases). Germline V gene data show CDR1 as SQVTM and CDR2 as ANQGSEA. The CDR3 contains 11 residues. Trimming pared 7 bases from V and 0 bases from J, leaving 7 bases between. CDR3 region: CSGGSSYEQYF. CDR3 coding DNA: TGCAGCGGAGGGAGCTCCTACGAGCAGTACTTC.